Described below is a single TCR beta chain sequence and its context. Antigen specificity is unknown. Trimming at V came to 7 bases and at J to 1 base, leaving 7 bases not matched to a gene. This CDR3 has 15 residues. Germline CDR1 SEHNR, CDR2 FQNEAQ (reference sequence). The data originate from a study of T cell responses to AZD1222 COVID-19 vaccine. Study background: The study pooled second doses at about 4 or about 12 weeks.

Overall study findings and caveats: Within unmutated variant regions lay the reported targets of nearly half of spike-specific TCRs. Sampled repertoires all dated from after the peak T cell response. Clonal diversity was possibly underestimated, and the donors were mostly white British, with more females.

Libraries were prepared by immunoSEQ multiplex PCR; TCRdb keeps only in-frame clonotypes and omits some of them. The sample has around 130,000 clones, 87% seen once; the top ten hold 1.5%. This TCR came from an adult in good health. This rearrangement joins TRBV7-9 to TRBJ1-5, with TRBD1 matching 7 bases. The sample in question was peripheral blood, obtained on day 0 of AZD1222 vaccination. CDR3: CASTHRGQSNQPQHF. The CDR3 nucleotides are TGTGCCAGCACCCACAGGGGACAGAGCAATCAGCCCCAGCATTTT.